This TCR beta chain comes out of a study of cytomegalovirus exposure and HLA in healthy donors. Study observations and caveats: In a later analysis, TCR beta V- and J-gene trimming was associated with a missense DCLRE1C variant.

The PCR employed 60 Vbeta primers together with 13 Jbeta primers. Assay: immunoSEQ multiplex PCR; the TCRdb copy retains only in-frame clones and omits some. The sample comprises some 130,000 clones, about four fifths of which are singletons, and approximately 3.1% rests with the top ten. As concerns this clone: The antigen remains undetermined.

This CDR3 is 14 amino acids long. Looked up from germline, CDR1 is LNHDA and CDR2 is SQIVND (reference sequence). Trimming removed 7 bases from V and 3 bases from J, with 15 bases in between. The sample comprised PBMCs. The receptor comes from a man aged 25-45 years in good health and CMV-seronegative. J is TRBJ2-5 and V is TRBV19, with D perhaps TRBD2 (5 bases). DNA for the CDR3: TGTGCCAGTACTGCCGGCACAGCGGAAGAGACCCAGTACTTC. This encodes CASTAGTAEETQYF.